The rows below give T cell receptor beta chains drawn from one sample of a study of blood T cell repertoires in COVID-19. Assay used: immunoSEQ multiplex PCR; TCRdb lists only in-frame clones, some missing. The sample lists 65,000 or so clones, about 81% occurring once. Material: peripheral blood. The receptors originated from a man older than 75 with acute or convalescent COVID-19. CDR3s include the opening cysteine and the closing phenylalanine or tryptophan. The D gene is left open where the match is weak. Where a row states a size, it is once, few, many or the class of an expanded clone; other rows omit it.

NA	14	TRBV15	NA	TRBJ1-2	TGTGCCACCAGGCCATTAGGGAGTATCTATGGCTACACCTTC	CATRPLGSIYGYTF
NA	15	TRBV7-2	NA	TRBJ2-3	TGTGCCAGCAGCACTCGCCAGCAGGGAACAGATACGCAGTATTTT	CASSTRQQGTDTQYF
NA	15	TRBV11-2	few	TRBJ1-2	TGTGCCAGCAGCTCGAGACAGGTTGGAAACTATGGCTACACCTTC	CASSSRQVGNYGYTF
NA	13	TRBV12-3/TRBV12-4	NA	TRBJ1-6	TGTGCCAGCACCCCCTCGAGGAATTCACCCCTCCACTTT	CASTPSRNSPLHF
TRBD1	16	TRBV19	NA	TRBJ2-2	TGTGCCAGTAGTAAAGGCAGGGGGCTAAACACCGGGGAGCTGTTTTTT	CASSKGRGLNTGELFF
NA	13	TRBV18	NA	TRBJ2-4	TGTGCCAGCTCACCGACAGGAAGGAACATTCAGTACTTC	CASSPTGRNIQYF
TRBD2	15	TRBV5-1	once	TRBJ2-1	TGCGCCAGCAGCCCGCTAGCGGGGGGGAGGGATGAGCAGTTCTTC	CASSPLAGGRDEQFF
NA	15	TRBV7-2	NA	TRBJ2-1	TGTGCCAGCAGCTTAGACAGGGCGTTATACAATGAGCAGTTCTTC	CASSLDRALYNEQFF
NA	15	TRBV27	NA	TRBJ1-3	TGTGCCAGCAGTTTAAGTTACAGGTTCCTAAACACCATATATTTT	CASSLSYRFLNTIYF
TRBD1	13	TRBV10-3	NA	TRBJ1-5	TGTGCCATCAGTGAAACGACAGGGGGGGTGTTGCATTTT	CAISETTGGVLHF
TRBD2	15	TRBV2	NA	TRBJ2-5	TGTGCCAGCGGGACTAGCGGGGGGGGTGGAGAGACCCAGTACTTC	CASGTSGGGGETQYF
NA	13	TRBV24-1	NA	TRBJ2-3	TGTGCCACCAGTGGCAAAACAAAAGATACGCAGTATTTT	CATSGKTKDTQYF
NA	13	TRBV2	NA	TRBJ1-2	TGTGCCAGCAGGGGAGGGGGGGCATATGGCTACACCTTC	CASRGGGAYGYTF
NA	14	TRBV9	NA	TRBJ1-1	TGTGCCAGCAGCGTCTTGTCGGGGGGGACTGAAGCTTTCTTT	CASSVLSGGTEAFF
NA	12	TRBV12-3/TRBV12-4	NA	TRBJ2-3	TGTGCCAGCAGTTGGAGTCCAGATACGCAGTATTTT	CASSWSPDTQYF
TRBD1	14	TRBV6-6	NA	TRBJ2-7	TGTGCCAGCAAGATTGACAGGGGAACCTACGAGCAGTACTTC	CASKIDRGTYEQYF
NA	14	TRBV7-9	NA	TRBJ2-5	TGTGCCAGCAGCTTAGGGTCTAGCACAGAGACCCAGTACTTC	CASSLGSSTETQYF
TRBD2	15	TRBV4-1	NA	TRBJ2-7	TGCGCCAGCAGCCAACCCGGGGGGGGTTCCTACGAGCAGTACTTC	CASSQPGGGSYEQYF